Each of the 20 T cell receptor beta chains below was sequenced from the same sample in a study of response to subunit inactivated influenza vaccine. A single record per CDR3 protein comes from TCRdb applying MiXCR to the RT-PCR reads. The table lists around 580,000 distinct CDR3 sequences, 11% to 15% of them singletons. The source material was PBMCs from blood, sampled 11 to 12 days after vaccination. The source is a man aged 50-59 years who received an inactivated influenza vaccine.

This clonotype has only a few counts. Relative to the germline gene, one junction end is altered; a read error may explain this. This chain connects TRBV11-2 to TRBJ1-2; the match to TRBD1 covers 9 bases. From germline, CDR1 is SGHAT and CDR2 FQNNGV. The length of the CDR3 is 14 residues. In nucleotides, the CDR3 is TGTGCCAGCAGGTTGAGGGACACGGGACAGGGTAGTTTCTTC. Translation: CASRLRDTGQGSFF.

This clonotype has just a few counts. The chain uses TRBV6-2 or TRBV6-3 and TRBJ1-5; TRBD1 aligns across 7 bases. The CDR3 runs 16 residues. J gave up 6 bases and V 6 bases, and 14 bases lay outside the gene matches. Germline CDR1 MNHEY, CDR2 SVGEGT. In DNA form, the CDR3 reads TGTGCCAGCAGCGACCCGGGACAGCACCCTGCTCAGCCCCAGCATTTT. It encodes CASSDPGQHPAQPQHF.

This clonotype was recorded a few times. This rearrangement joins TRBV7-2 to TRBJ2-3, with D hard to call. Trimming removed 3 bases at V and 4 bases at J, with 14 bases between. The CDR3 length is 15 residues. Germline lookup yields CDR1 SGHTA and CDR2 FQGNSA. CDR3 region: CASSFNSALSDTQYF. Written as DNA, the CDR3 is TGTGCCAGCAGCTTTAACAGCGCACTCTCAGATACGCAGTATTTT.

CDR3 residues: CASSQDRRPEGTEAFF. Written as DNA, the CDR3 is TGTGCCAGCAGCCAAGATCGACGGCCCGAGGGCACTGAAGCTTTCTTT. This chain connects TRBV3-1 to TRBJ1-1, with D hard to call. V was trimmed by 0 bases and J by 4 bases, leaving 15 bases between them. The CDR3 is made up of 16 amino acids. Germline V gene data show CDR1 as LGHDT and CDR2 as YNNKEL (reference sequence).

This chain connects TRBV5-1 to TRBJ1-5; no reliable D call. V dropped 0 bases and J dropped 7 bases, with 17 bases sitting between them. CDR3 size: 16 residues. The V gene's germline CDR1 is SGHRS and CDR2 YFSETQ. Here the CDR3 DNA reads TGCGCCAGCAGCTTGGGTCCCATCGGTGGGAGCCAGCCCCAGCATTTT. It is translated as CASSLGPIGGSQPQHF.

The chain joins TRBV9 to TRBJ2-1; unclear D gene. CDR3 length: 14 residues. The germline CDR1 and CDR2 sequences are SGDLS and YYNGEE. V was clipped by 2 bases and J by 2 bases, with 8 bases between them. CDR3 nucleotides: TGTGCCAGCAGCGTGGAAGCCCCCTACAATGAGCAGTTCTTC. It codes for CASSVEAPYNEQFF.

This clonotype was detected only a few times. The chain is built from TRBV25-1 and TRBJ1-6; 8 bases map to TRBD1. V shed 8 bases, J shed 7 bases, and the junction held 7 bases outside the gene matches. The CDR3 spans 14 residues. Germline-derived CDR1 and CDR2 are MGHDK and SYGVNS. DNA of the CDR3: TGTGCCAGCGTCCCCCGGGACAGGAATTCACCCCTCCACTTT. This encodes CASVPRDRNSPLHF. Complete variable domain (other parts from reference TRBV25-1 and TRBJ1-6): EADIYQTPRYLVIGTGKKITLECSQTMGHDKMYWYQQDPGMELHLIHYSYGVNSTEKGDLSSESTVSRIRTEHFPLTLESARPSHTSQYLCASVPRDRNSPLHFGNGTRLTVT.

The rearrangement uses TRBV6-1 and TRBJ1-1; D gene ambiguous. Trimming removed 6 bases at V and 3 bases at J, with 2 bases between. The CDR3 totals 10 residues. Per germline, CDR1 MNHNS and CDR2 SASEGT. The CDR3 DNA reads TGTGCCAGCAGGTACACTGAAGCTTTCTTT. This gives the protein CASRYTEAFF.

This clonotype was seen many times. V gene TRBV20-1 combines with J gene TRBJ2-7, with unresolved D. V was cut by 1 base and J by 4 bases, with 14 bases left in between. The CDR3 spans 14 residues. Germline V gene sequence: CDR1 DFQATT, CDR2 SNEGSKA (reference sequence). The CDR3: CSARAVSRAYEQYF. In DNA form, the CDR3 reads TGCAGTGCTAGAGCCGTCTCCCGGGCTTACGAGCAGTACTTC.

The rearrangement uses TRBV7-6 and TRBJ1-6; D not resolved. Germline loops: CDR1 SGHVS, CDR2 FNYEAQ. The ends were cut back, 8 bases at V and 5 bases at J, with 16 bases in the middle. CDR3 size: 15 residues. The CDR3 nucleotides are TGTGCCAGCGGTCATTCCGGGCGCGATAATTCACCCCTCCACTTT. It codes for CASGHSGRDNSPLHF.

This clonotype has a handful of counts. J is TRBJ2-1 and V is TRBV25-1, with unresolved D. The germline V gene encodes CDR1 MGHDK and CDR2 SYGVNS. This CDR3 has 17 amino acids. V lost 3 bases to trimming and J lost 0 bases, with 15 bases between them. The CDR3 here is CASSDASGESSYNEQFF. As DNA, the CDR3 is TGTGCCAGCAGTGATGCCTCAGGCGAAAGCTCCTACAATGAGCAGTTCTTC. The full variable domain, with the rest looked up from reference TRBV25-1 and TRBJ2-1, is EADIYQTPRYLVIGTGKKITLECSQTMGHDKMYWYQQDPGMELHLIHYSYGVNSTEKGDLSSESTVSRIRTEHFPLTLESARPSHTSQYLCASSDASGESSYNEQFFGPGTRLTVL.

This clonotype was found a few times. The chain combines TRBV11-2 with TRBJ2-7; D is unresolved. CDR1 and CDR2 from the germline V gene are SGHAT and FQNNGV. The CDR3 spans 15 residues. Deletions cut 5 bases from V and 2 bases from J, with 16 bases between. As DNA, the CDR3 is TGTGCCAGCAGCAGTACGGACCCGGGCCCCTACGAGCAGTACTTC. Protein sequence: CASSSTDPGPYEQYF.

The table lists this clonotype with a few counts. For the CDR3, the DNA is TGTGCCAGCAGCCCGACTAGCGGCTCCTTAAACACCGGGGAGCTGTTTTTT. Its translation: CASSPTSGSLNTGELFF. The chain joins TRBV7-8 to TRBJ2-2; 9 bases fit TRBD2. V shed 5 bases, J shed 2 bases, and the junction held 9 bases outside the gene matches. The CDR3 has 17 residues. Germline assignment: CDR1 SGHVS and CDR2 FQNEAQ.

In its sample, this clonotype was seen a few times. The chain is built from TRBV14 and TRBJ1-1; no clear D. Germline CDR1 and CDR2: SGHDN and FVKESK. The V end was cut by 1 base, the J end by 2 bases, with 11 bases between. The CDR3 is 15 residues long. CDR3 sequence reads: CASSQVVPINTEAFF. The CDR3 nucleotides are TGTGCCAGCAGCCAAGTTGTTCCCATAAACACTGAAGCTTTCTTT.

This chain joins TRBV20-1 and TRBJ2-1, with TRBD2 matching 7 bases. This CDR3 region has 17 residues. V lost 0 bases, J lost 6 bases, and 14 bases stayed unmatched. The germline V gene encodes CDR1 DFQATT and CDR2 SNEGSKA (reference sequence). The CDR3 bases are TGCAGTGCTAGAGATTCGCGTCGGCTAGCGGAGGCCAATGAGCAGTTCTTC. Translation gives CSARDSRRLAEANEQFF.

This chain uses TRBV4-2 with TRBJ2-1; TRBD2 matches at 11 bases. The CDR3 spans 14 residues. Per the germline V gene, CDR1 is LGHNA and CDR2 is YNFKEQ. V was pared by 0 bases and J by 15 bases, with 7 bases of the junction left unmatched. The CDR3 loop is CASSQDLSGRAPFF. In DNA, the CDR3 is TGTGCCAGCAGCCAAGATCTTAGCGGGAGGGCCCCGTTCTTC.

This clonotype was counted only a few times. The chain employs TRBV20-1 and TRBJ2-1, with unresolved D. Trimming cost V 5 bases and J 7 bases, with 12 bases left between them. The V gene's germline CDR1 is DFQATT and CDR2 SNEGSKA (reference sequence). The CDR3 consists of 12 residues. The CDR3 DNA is TGCAGTGCTGCCCCAGGAGCGAATGAGCAGTTCTTC. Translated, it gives CSAAPGANEQFF.

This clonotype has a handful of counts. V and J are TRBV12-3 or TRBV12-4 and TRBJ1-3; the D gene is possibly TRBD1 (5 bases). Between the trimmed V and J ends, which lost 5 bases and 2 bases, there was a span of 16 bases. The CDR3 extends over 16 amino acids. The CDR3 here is CASSPGPPGPGNTIYF. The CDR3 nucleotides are TGTGCCAGCAGTCCAGGCCCCCCGGGGCCTGGAAACACCATATATTTT.

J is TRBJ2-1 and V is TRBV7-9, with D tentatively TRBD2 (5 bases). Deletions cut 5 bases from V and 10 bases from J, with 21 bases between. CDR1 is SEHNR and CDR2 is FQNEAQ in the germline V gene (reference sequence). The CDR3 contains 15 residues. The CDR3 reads CASSLEMSSALEQFF. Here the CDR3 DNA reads TGTGCCAGCAGCCTCGAGATGAGTAGCGCCCTGGAGCAGTTCTTC.

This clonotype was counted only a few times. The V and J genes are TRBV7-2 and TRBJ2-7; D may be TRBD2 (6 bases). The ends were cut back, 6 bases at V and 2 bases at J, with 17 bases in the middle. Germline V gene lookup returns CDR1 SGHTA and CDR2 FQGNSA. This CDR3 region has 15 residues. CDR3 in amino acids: CASSRNPGGPYEQYF. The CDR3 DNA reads TGTGCCAGCAGTCGGAACCCCGGGGGACCCTACGAGCAGTACTTC.